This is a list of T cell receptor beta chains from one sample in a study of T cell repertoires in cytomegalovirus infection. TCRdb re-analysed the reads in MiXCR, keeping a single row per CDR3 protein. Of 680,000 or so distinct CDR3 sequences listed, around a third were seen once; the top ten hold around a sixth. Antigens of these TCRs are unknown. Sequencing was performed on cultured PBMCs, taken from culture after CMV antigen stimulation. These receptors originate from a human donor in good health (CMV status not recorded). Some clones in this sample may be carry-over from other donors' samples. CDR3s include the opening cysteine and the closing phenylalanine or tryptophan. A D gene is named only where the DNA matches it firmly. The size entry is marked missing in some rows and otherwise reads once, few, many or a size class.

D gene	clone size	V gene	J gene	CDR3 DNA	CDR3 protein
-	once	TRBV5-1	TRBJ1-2	TGCGCCAGCAGCTTTTCTGACAGATATGGCTACACCTTC	CASSFSDRYGYTF
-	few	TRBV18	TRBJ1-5	TGTGCCAGCTCACCACTAGGGGATAGCAATCAGCCCCAGCATTTT	CASSPLGDSNQPQHF
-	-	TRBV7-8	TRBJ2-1	TGTGCCAGCAGCTTAGATGCAGTCGAGCAGTTCTTC	CASSLDAVEQFF
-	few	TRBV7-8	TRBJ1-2	TGTGCCAGCAGCCCTCGGTTGCCAATAGGCTACACCTTC	CASSPRLPIGYTF
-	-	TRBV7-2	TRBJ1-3	TGTGCCAGCAGCTTCACCGGACAGAGCTCTGGAAACACCATATATTTT	CASSFTGQSSGNTIYF
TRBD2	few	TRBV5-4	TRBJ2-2	TGTGCCAGCAGCTGGACTAGTCCCGGGGAGCTGTTTTTT	CASSWTSPGELFF
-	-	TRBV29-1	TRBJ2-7	TGCAGCGCCCAAGGGAGCTCCTACGAGCAGTACTTC	CSAQGSSYEQYF
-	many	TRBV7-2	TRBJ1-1	TGTGCCAGCAGCTCAAGCGAGAACACTGAAGCTTTCTTT	CASSSSENTEAFF
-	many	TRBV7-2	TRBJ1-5	TGTGCCAGCAGCTTAGCGGGTCAGCCCCAGCATTTT	CASSLAGQPQHF
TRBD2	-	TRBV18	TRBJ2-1	TGTGCCAGCTCACCACCGATGGGGGGAGGGCGGAATGAAGAGCAGTTCTTC	CASSPPMGGGRNEEQFF
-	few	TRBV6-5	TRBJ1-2	TGTGCCAGCAGTTACTCGACGTGGGCTGAAAGACGGAGCCTCACCTTC	CASSYSTWAERRSLTF
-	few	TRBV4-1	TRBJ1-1	TGCGCCAGCTCTTACGGAGGAGGTGGGAGGAACACTGAAGCTTTCTTT	CASSYGGGGRNTEAFF